This entry lists 29 T cell receptor beta chains sequenced from one sample in a study of blood T cell repertoires in COVID-19. TCRdb's table, derived via immunoSEQ multiplex PCR, lists solely in-frame clones and lacks some. The sample contains some 160,000 clones, roughly 74% of which appear only once. The specimen was peripheral blood. The receptor source for this set is a woman older than 75 with acute or convalescent COVID-19.

In its sample, this clone was seen once. This chain uses TRBV6-6 with TRBJ1-1; D is unresolved. Trimming removed 7 bases from V and 0 bases from J, with 9 bases in between. Looked up from germline, CDR1 is MNHNY and CDR2 is SVGAGI (reference sequence). The CDR3 loop spans 13 amino acids. In DNA, the CDR3 is TGTGCCAGCACCCCGTATGTGAACACTGAAGCTTTCTTT. This sequence encodes CASTPYVNTEAFF.

The chain recombines TRBV3-1 (or the pseudogene TRBV3-2) with TRBJ2-1, with TRBD1 matching 9 bases. V shed 4 bases and J 4 bases; nucleotides not matched to a gene: 8. The germline V gene has CDR1 LGHDT and CDR2 YNNKEL (reference sequence). This CDR3 region has 16 residues. The CDR3 DNA sequence: TGTGCCAGCAGCCTAACCGGAGGACAGGGGTACAATGAGCAGTTCTTC. The encoded protein is CASSLTGGQGYNEQFF.

V gene TRBV2 combines with J gene TRBJ2-1; D may be TRBD1 (6 bases). This CDR3 spans 13 amino acids. V was pared by 1 base and J by 6 bases, with 7 bases between. CDR1 SNHLY and CDR2 FYNNEI come from the germline V gene. The CDR3 DNA sequence: TGTGCCAGCAGTGAAGGGACAGCCAATGAGCAGTTCTTC. Protein product: CASSEGTANEQFF.

This clone was counted at least ten times. The J gene is TRBJ2-1, the V gene TRBV5-1; maybe TRBD1 (5 bases). Germline V gene data show CDR1 as SGHRS and CDR2 as YFSETQ. V gave up 0 bases and J gave up 5 bases, with 21 bases separating them. The length of the CDR3 is 18 residues. For the CDR3, the DNA is TGCGCCAGCAGCTTGGCCCTGGGATATGGGGCCATGCACAATGAGCAGTTCTTC. It specifies CASSLALGYGAMHNEQFF.

The chain links TRBV7-9 to TRBJ2-7; TRBD2 is a possible D gene (5 bases). From germline, CDR1 is SEHNR and CDR2 FQNEAQ (reference sequence). V was trimmed by 6 bases and J by 5 bases, leaving 8 bases between them. The CDR3 loop spans 11 amino acids. CDR3 amino acids: CASRRADEQYF. As DNA, the CDR3 is TGTGCCAGCAGGAGGGCCGACGAGCAGTACTTC. The full variable domain, rest sourced from reference TRBV7-9 and TRBJ2-7, is DTGVSQNPRHKITKRGQNVTFRCDPISEHNRLYWYRQTLGQGPEFLTYFQNEAQLEKSRLLSDRFSAERPKGSFSTLEIQRTEQGDSAMYLCASRRADEQYFGPGTRLTVT.

The J gene is TRBJ1-1, the V gene TRBV28; 9 bases agree with TRBD1. Germline V gene lookup returns CDR1 MDHEN and CDR2 SYDVKM. The CDR3 totals 20 residues. V trimming: 1 base; J trimming: 6 bases; junction bases outside the gene matches: 21. CDR3 sequence (DNA): TGTGCCAGCAGTTTATCTTTAGGGGTTTGGACAGGGGCGCGGACGGCTGAAGCTTTCTTT. Amino acid sequence: CASSLSLGVWTGARTAEAFF.

This chain joins TRBV19 and TRBJ1-4; D gene unclear. The ends were cut back, 10 bases at V and 5 bases at J, with 14 bases in the middle. Germline V CDR1 and CDR2: LNHDA, SQIVND (reference sequence). The CDR3 extends over 13 amino acids. Here the CDR3 DNA reads TGTGCCACCACGGGAACGATAAATGAAAAACTGTTTTTT. Its protein is CATTGTINEKLFF. The variable domain in full, with the rest retrieved from reference TRBV19 and TRBJ1-4, is DGGITQSPKYLFRKEGQNVTLSCEQNLNHDAMYWYRQDPGQGLRLIYYSQIVNDFQKGDIAEGYSVSREKKESFPLTVTSAQKNPTAFYLCATTGTINEKLFFGSGTQLSVL.

The rearrangement links TRBV27 to TRBJ1-1, with D uncertain. V lost 5 bases and J lost 1, with 11 bases in between. Germline-derived CDR1 and CDR2 are MNHEY and SMNVEV (reference sequence). This CDR3 comprises 14 residues. This CDR3 reads CASSPPRGNTEAFF. The CDR3 DNA sequence: TGTGCCAGCAGTCCCCCGCGAGGGAACACTGAAGCTTTCTTT.

Details on this clone: The junction does not match germline at one end; this may be a read error. The chain is built from TRBV3-1 (or the pseudogene TRBV3-2) and TRBJ1-1; 7 bases align to TRBD1. Germline CDR1 and CDR2: LGHDT and YNNKEL (reference sequence). The CDR3 extends over 11 amino acids. As DNA, the CDR3 is TGTGCCAGCAGCCAAGATCTGGGGACAGAATTT. Residues: CASSQDLGTEF.

This clone was found a few times. The chain couples TRBV2 to TRBJ2-1, with TRBD2 as a possible D gene (5 bases). V was trimmed by 5 bases and J by 0 bases, leaving 14 bases between them. CDR1 SNHLY and CDR2 FYNNEI come from the germline V gene. The CDR3 totals 16 residues. The CDR3 loop is CASSSGSTHSYNEQFF. The CDR3 DNA follows: TGTGCCAGCAGTAGCGGTTCTACTCACTCCTACAATGAGCAGTTCTTC.

Only a few counts were recorded for this clone. This chain links TRBV11-2 with TRBJ1-2, with 8 bases aligning to TRBD1. Germline trimming cut 5 bases from V and 8 bases from J; bases unmatched to any gene: 10. Germline CDR1 is SGHAT and CDR2 is FQNNGV. The CDR3 loop spans 14 amino acids. CDR3: CASSRFGTGKGYTF. The CDR3 DNA is TGTGCCAGCAGCCGTTTCGGGACAGGCAAGGGCTACACCTTC. Drawing the rest from reference TRBV11-2 and TRBJ1-2, the complete variable domain is EAGVAQSPRYKIIEKRQSVAFWCNPISGHATLYWYQQILGQGPKLLIQFQNNGVVDDSQLPKDRFSAERLKGVDSTLKIQPAKLEDSAVYLCASSRFGTGKGYTFGSGTRLTVV.

This clone has a handful of counts. The chain combines TRBV7-2 with TRBJ1-3; D might be TRBD1 (5 bases). CDR3 size: 15 residues. The V end lost 4 bases, the J end lost 2 bases, and 12 bases lay between the germline ends. Looked up from germline, CDR1 is SGHTA and CDR2 is FQGNSA. CDR3: CASSSPPGAGNTIYF. For the CDR3, the DNA is TGTGCCAGCAGCTCTCCCCCGGGGGCTGGAAACACCATATATTTT.

The CDR3: CASRSWNTEAFF. DNA of the CDR3: TGTGCCAGCAGGTCATGGAACACTGAAGCTTTCTTT. The chain couples TRBV28 to TRBJ1-1, with D hard to call. Trimming took 6 bases from V and 1 from J, leaving 6 bases between them. Germline CDR1 MDHEN, CDR2 SYDVKM. The CDR3 extends over 12 amino acids.

The chain joins TRBV7-9 to TRBJ2-7, with 11 bases aligning to TRBD2. V shed 8 bases and J 6 bases; nucleotides not matched to a gene: 6. The CDR3 is made up of 13 amino acids. The germline gives CDR1 SEHNR, CDR2 FQNEAQ (reference sequence). CDR3 amino acids: CASGTSGSSEQYF. CDR3 DNA sequence: TGTGCCAGCGGCACTAGCGGGAGCTCCGAGCAGTACTTC. Filled out from reference TRBV7-9 and TRBJ2-7, the complete variable domain reads DTGVSQNPRHKITKRGQNVTFRCDPISEHNRLYWYRQTLGQGPEFLTYFQNEAQLEKSRLLSDRFSAERPKGSFSTLEIQRTEQGDSAMYLCASGTSGSSEQYFGPGTRLTVT.

The rearrangement links TRBV7-9 to TRBJ1-2; 8 nucleotides match TRBD1. The trim removed 5 bases at V and 4 bases at J, leaving 6 bases unmatched. This CDR3 contains 14 residues. Germline V CDR1 and CDR2: SEHNR, FQNEAQ (reference sequence). The CDR3 reads CASSNQGAGYGYTF. The DNA of the CDR3 is TGTGCCAGCAGCAACCAGGGGGCAGGCTATGGCTACACCTTC.

The chain employs TRBV14 and TRBJ2-1; possibly TRBD2 for D (6 bases). Trimming shortened V by 4 bases and J by 4 bases, and 8 bases separated the two germline ends. The CDR3 contains 13 residues. The germline gives CDR1 SGHDN, CDR2 FVKESK. CDR3 in DNA: TGTGCCAGCAGCCTAGCGGCGTACAATGAGCAGTTCTTC. This sequence encodes CASSLAAYNEQFF.

The chain has TRBV2 and TRBJ1-2; 8 nucleotides match TRBD1. The CDR3 has 13 amino acids. Germline-derived CDR1 and CDR2 are SNHLY and FYNNEI. After removal of 6 bases from V and 4 bases from J, the junction contained 4 bases not matched to a gene. The CDR3 is CASRWTGSYGYTF. Written as DNA, the CDR3 is TGTGCCAGCAGGTGGACAGGGTCCTATGGCTACACCTTC.

This clone was observed a few times. The chain uses TRBV18 and TRBJ2-1, with 10 bases matching TRBD2. Trimming at V came to 3 bases and at J to 6 bases, leaving 5 bases not matched to a gene. The CDR3 has 15 residues. Germline V gene lookup returns CDR1 KGHSH and CDR2 LQKENI. Written as DNA, the CDR3 is TGTGCCAGCTCACCCACTAGCGGGGCAATCAATGAGCAGTTCTTC. Its protein is CASSPTSGAINEQFF.

As regards this clone: Within the sample, other DNA sequences also encode this same CDR3. This sequence joins TRBV7-9 and TRBJ1-2, with TRBD1 matching 8 bases. In germline, CDR1 is SEHNR, CDR2 FQNEAQ (reference sequence). Germline trimming cut 5 bases from V and 3 bases from J; bases unmatched to any gene: 2. The CDR3 loop spans 13 amino acids. CDR3 residues: CASSGQGDYGYTF. The CDR3, as DNA: TGTGCCAGCAGCGGACAGGGAGACTATGGCTACACCTTC.

The chain has TRBV7-9 and TRBJ1-2; 7 nucleotides match TRBD1. Per germline, CDR1 SEHNR and CDR2 FQNEAQ (reference sequence). There are 14 residues in the CDR3. The J segment lost 4 bases and the V segment lost 5 bases, leaving 7 bases of the junction unmatched. The CDR3 protein is CASSGTGASYGYTF. CDR3 DNA sequence: TGTGCCAGCAGCGGAACAGGGGCTAGCTATGGCTACACCTTC.

The V gene is TRBV3-1 (or the pseudogene TRBV3-2), the J gene TRBJ1-1; a possible D gene is TRBD1 (5 bases). Germline assignment: CDR1 LGHDT and CDR2 YNNKEL (reference sequence). Trimming took 1 base from V and 1 from J, leaving 10 bases between them. This CDR3 contains 15 residues. In DNA form, the CDR3 reads TGTGCCAGCAGCCAAGTTGGAGGGGCGAACACTGAAGCTTTCTTT. Translating gives CASSQVGGANTEAFF.

V and J are TRBV12-3 or TRBV12-4 and TRBJ1-5; TRBD1 might be the D (6 bases). This CDR3 spans 13 amino acids. Trimming left V 5 bases short and J 13 bases short, with 18 bases between. The CDR3 DNA reads TGTGCCAGCAGTCTAAACCGGGACACCCCACAGCATTTT. Translating gives CASSLNRDTPQHF.

This sequence joins TRBV2 and TRBJ1-1, with D unresolved. Germline CDR1 SNHLY, CDR2 FYNNEI. The CDR3 covers 13 residues. V was pared by 5 bases and J by 5 bases, with 12 bases between. CDR3 region: CASSSVRETEAFF. The CDR3 coding sequence is TGTGCCAGCAGTTCCGTGCGGGAGACTGAAGCTTTCTTT.

There are a few counts of this clone. The CDR3 sequence: CASSYQAASGNTIYF. CDR3 DNA sequence: TGTGCCAGCAGTTACCAGGCAGCCTCTGGAAACACCATATATTTT. J is TRBJ1-3 and V is TRBV6-5, with D unclear. Trimming removed 2 bases at V and 0 bases at J, with 8 bases between. CDR3 length: 15 residues. Germline V gene lookup returns CDR1 MNHEY and CDR2 SVGAGI.

The genes are TRBV28 and TRBJ1-2; D perhaps matches TRBD1 (5 bases). CDR3 length equals 15 residues. Trimming took 5 bases from V and 8 from J, leaving 21 bases between them. Germline-derived CDR1 and CDR2 are MDHEN and SYDVKM. The CDR3 DNA reads TGTGCCAGCAGTACAGCAGGGCTGGAATCGAACGGCTACACCTTC. Translated: CASSTAGLESNGYTF.

J is TRBJ2-1 and V is TRBV11-2; possible D gene TRBD2, 6 bases. The V end lost 1 base, the J end lost 3 bases, and 13 bases lay between the germline ends. The CDR3 is made up of 16 amino acids. CDR1 and CDR2 from the germline V gene are SGHAT and FQNNGV. CDR3 bases: TGTGCCAGCAGCTTAGGGGGACTCGACCTCTACAATGAGCAGTTCTTC. Translation: CASSLGGLDLYNEQFF. The complete variable domain, with remaining parts taken from reference TRBV11-2 and TRBJ2-1, reads EAGVAQSPRYKIIEKRQSVAFWCNPISGHATLYWYQQILGQGPKLLIQFQNNGVVDDSQLPKDRFSAERLKGVDSTLKIQPAKLEDSAVYLCASSLGGLDLYNEQFFGPGTRLTVL.

This clone has a single count. This chain uses TRBV7-8 with TRBJ2-2, with D maybe TRBD1 (5 bases). From germline, CDR1 is SGHVS and CDR2 FQNEAQ. The CDR3 spans 15 residues. The V gene lost 3 bases and the J gene lost 0 bases, with 8 bases spanning the gap. The CDR3 here is CASSFWGANTGELFF. The CDR3 region has the DNA TGTGCCAGCAGCTTCTGGGGCGCGAACACCGGGGAGCTGTTTTTT.

This rearrangement joins TRBV27 to TRBJ1-2; 8 bases are a match to TRBD1. The CDR3 is made up of 13 amino acids. Looked up from germline, CDR1 is MNHEY and CDR2 is SMNVEV (reference sequence). J was trimmed by 3 bases and V by 6 bases; bases with no gene match: 3. CDR3 DNA sequence: TGTGCCAGCAGGTTACAGGGGGACTATGGCTACACCTTC. Encoded protein: CASRLQGDYGYTF.

This chain uses TRBV9 with TRBJ1-6; TRBD1 aligns across 11 bases. The CDR3 is 14 residues long. The germline V gene encodes CDR1 SGDLS and CDR2 YYNGEE. J was trimmed by 7 bases and V by 4 bases; bases with no gene match: 1. CDR3 amino acids: CASSRTGGNSPLHF. The CDR3 DNA is TGTGCCAGCAGCAGGACAGGGGGCAATTCACCCCTCCACTTT.